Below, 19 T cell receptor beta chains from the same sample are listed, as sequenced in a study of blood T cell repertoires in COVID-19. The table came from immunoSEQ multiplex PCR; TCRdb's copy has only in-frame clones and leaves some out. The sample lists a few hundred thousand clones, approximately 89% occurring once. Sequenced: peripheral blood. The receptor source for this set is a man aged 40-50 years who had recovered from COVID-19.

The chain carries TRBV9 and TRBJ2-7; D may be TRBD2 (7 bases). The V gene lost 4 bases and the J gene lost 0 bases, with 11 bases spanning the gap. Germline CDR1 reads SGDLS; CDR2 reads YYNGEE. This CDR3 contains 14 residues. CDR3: CASSPRGGSYEQYF. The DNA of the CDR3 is TGTGCCAGCAGCCCGAGGGGGGGCTCCTACGAGCAGTACTTC.

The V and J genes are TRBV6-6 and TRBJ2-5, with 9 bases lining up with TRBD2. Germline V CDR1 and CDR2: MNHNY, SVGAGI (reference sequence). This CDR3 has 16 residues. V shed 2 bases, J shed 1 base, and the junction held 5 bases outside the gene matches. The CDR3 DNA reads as TGTGCCAGCAGTTACGGTAGCGGGGGATCCCAAGAGACCCAGTACTTC. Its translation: CASSYGSGGSQETQYF.

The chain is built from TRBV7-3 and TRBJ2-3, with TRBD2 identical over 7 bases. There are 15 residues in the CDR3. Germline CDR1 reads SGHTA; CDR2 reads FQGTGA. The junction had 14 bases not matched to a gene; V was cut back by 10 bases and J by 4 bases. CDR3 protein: CATSRSGNMADTQYF. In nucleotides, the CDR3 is TGTGCCACCTCGCGGAGCGGGAACATGGCAGATACGCAGTATTTT.

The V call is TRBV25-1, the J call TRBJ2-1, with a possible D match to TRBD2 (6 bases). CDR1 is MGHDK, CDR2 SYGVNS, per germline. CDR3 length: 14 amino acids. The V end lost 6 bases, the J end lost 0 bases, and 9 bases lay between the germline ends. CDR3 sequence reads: CASREGSSYNEQFF. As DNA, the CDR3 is TGTGCCAGCAGGGAGGGGAGCTCCTACAATGAGCAGTTCTTC. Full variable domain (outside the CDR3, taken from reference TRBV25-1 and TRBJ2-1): EADIYQTPRYLVIGTGKKITLECSQTMGHDKMYWYQQDPGMELHLIHYSYGVNSTEKGDLSSESTVSRIRTEHFPLTLESARPSHTSQYLCASREGSSYNEQFFGPGTRLTVL.

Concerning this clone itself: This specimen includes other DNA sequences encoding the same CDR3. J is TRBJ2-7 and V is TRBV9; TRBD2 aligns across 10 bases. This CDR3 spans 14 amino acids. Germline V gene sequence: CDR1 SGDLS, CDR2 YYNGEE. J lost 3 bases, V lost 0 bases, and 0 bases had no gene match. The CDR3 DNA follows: TGTGCCAGCAGCGTAGCTAGCGGGAGCTACGAGCAGTACTTC. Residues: CASSVASGSYEQYF.

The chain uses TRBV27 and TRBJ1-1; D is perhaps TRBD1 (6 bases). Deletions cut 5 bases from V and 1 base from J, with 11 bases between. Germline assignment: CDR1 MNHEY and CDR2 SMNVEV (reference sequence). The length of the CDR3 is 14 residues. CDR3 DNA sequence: TGTGCCAGCAGTGACAGGAAAACGAACACTGAAGCTTTCTTT. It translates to CASSDRKTNTEAFF.

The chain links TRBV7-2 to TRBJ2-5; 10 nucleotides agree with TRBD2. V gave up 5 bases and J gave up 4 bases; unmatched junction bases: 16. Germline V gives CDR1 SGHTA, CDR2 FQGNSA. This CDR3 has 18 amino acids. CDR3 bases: TGTGCCAGCAGCAAAGGCCGAGCGGGAGGGGGAGGCGGAGAGACCCAGTACTTC. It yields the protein CASSKGRAGGGGGETQYF. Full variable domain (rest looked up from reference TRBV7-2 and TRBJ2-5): GAGVSQSPSNKVTEKGKDVELRCDPISGHTALYWYRQSLGQGLEFLIYFQGNSAPDKSGLPSDRFSAERTGGSVSTLTIQRTQQEDSAVYLCASSKGRAGGGGGETQYFGPGTRLLVL.

The CDR3 sequence is CASSYVTGTYGYTF. The CDR3 nucleotides read TGTGCCAGCAGTTACGTGACAGGCACTTATGGCTACACCTTC. The chain is built from TRBV6-5 and TRBJ1-2; a possible D gene is TRBD1 (6 bases). The CDR3 loop spans 14 amino acids. Germline CDR1 MNHEY, CDR2 SVGAGI. Trimming cost V 2 bases and J 5 bases, with 12 bases left between them.

CDR3 amino acids: CSGRGTGMLSSYNEQFF. CDR3 nucleotide sequence: TGCAGCGGGAGGGGGACAGGGATGTTGAGCTCCTACAATGAGCAGTTCTTC. The chain links TRBV29-1 to TRBJ2-1, with 9 bases that match TRBD1. V was pared by 7 bases and J by 0 bases, with 13 bases of the junction left unmatched. CDR1 SQVTM and CDR2 ANQGSEA come from the germline V gene. This CDR3 contains 17 residues.

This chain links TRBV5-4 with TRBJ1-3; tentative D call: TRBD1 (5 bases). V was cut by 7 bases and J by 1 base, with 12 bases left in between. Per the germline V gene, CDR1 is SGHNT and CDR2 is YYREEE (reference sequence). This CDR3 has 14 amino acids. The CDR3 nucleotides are TGTGCCAGCCGAACCCGACAGTCTGGAAACACCATATATTTT. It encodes CASRTRQSGNTIYF. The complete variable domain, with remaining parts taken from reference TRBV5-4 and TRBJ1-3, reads ETGVTQSPTHLIKTRGQQVTLRCSSQSGHNTVSWYQQALGQGPQFIFQYYREEENGRGNFPPRFSGLQFPNYSSELNVNALELDDSALYLCASRTRQSGNTIYFGEGSWLTVV.

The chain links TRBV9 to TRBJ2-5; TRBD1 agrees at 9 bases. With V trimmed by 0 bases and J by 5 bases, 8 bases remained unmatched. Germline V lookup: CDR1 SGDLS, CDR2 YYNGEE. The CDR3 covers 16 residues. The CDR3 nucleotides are TGTGCCAGCAGCGTAGCTGGCGGACAGGGGTGGGAGACCCAGTACTTC. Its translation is CASSVAGGQGWETQYF.

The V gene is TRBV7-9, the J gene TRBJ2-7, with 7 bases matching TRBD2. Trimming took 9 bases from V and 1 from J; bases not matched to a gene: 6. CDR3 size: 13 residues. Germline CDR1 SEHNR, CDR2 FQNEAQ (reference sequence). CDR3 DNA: TGTGCCAGTTCGGGGGGTGGGTCCTACGAGCAGTACTTC. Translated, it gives CASSGGGSYEQYF.

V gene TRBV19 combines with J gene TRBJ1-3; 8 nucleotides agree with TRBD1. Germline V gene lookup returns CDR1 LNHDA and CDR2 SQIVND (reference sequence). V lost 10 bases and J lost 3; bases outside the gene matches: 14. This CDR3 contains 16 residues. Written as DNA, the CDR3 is TGTGCCACCAAAGAATTTTCCAGGGGGCTTGGAAACACCATATATTTT. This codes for CATKEFSRGLGNTIYF. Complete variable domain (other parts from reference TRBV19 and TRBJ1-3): DGGITQSPKYLFRKEGQNVTLSCEQNLNHDAMYWYRQDPGQGLRLIYYSQIVNDFQKGDIAEGYSVSREKKESFPLTVTSAQKNPTAFYLCATKEFSRGLGNTIYFGEGSWLTVV.

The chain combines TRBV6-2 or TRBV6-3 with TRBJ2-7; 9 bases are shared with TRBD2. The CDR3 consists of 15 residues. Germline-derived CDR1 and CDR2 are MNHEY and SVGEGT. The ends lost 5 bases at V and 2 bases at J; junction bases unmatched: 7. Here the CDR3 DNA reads TGTGCCAGCAGTACCGGGACTAGCTTTACCTACGAGCAGTACTTC. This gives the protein CASSTGTSFTYEQYF.

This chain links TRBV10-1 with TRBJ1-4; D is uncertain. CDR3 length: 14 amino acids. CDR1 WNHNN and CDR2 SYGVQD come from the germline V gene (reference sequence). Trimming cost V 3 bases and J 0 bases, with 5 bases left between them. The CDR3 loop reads CASSDSATNEKLFF. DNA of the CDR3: TGCGCCAGCAGTGACAGTGCAACTAATGAAAAACTGTTTTTT.

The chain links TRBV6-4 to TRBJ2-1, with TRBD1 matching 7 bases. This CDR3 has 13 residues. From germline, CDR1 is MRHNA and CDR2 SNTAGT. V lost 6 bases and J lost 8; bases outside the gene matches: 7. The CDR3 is CASSETGIHEQFF. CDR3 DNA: TGTGCCAGCAGCGAGACAGGGATCCATGAGCAGTTCTTC.

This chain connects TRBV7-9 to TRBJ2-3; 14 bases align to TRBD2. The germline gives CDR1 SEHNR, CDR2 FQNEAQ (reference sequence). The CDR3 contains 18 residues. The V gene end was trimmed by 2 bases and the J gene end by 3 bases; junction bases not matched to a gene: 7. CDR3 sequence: CASSLNRTSGRWTDTQYF. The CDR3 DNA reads TGTGCCAGCAGCTTAAACAGGACTAGCGGGAGGTGGACAGATACGCAGTATTTT.

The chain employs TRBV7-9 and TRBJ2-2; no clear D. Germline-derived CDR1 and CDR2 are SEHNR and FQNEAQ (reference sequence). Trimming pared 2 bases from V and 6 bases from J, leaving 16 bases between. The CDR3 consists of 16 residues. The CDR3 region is CASSLRPLLGSGELFF. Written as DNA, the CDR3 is TGTGCCAGCAGCTTACGGCCCCTGCTCGGGTCCGGGGAGCTGTTTTTT.

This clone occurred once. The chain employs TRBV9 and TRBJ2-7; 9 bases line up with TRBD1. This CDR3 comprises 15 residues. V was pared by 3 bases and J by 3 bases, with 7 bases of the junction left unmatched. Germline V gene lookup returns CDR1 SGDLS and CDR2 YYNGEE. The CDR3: CASSATGTGSYEQYF. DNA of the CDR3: TGTGCCAGCAGCGCGACCGGGACAGGGAGCTACGAGCAGTACTTC.